The entry below gives a single T cell receptor beta chain sequence along with its context. This clonotype showed up just a few times. It lacks a known antigen. Base qualities are not recorded, but no much larger clone differs from it by a single base. TCR alpha and beta chain libraries were amplified separately from the second PCR step onward. Donor CMV status was determined by IFNgamma production from CD4+ T cells after overnight stimulation of fresh PBMCs with CMV viral lysate. CD4 T cells were positively selected using Miltenyi beads, after which CD8 T cells were positively selected from the CD4-negative fraction. Cells stained for CD3, CD4, CD8, CD45RA, CD27 and a live/dead dye were sorted on a BD Aria II into four subsets by CD45RA and CD27. Three healthy volunteers provided blood, and the blood of each volunteer was split into CD4 and CD8 T cells and then into four differentiation subsets. Approximately 120 ml of peripheral blood was collected from each donor, and PBMC were isolated by Ficoll-Paque PLUS density-gradient centrifugation. The sorted cells were lysed in RLT buffer, after which RNA was extracted using a Qiagen RNeasy kit and kept at -80 degrees C.

Counted from cysteine to phenylalanine, this CDR3 has 11 amino acids. Here the CDR3 DNA is all that survives: 33 bases in frame from base 1. Trimming removed 2 bases from V and 7 bases from J, leaving 5 bases between the germline ends. In the germline V gene, CDR1 corresponds to MNHEY and CDR2 to SVGAGI. The sample comes from a study of naive and memory T cell subsets (dated by TCRdb to about 2017). For the study in its entirety: The study applied an open-source, UMI-based TCR alpha and beta sequencing pipeline to sorted naive and memory peripheral blood T cell subsets. IgG serology results and the functional CMV T cell responses were in complete agreement. RNA was DNase-treated and reverse transcribed with TCR constant-region primers, mostly using SuperScript III. What the study reported, not specific to this receptor: Gini index rose and Shannon and inverse Simpson diversity fell from naive through CM, EM and EMRA in both CD4 and CD8 cells. Single alpha or beta chain sequences, rather than paired alpha/beta receptors, were used to define clonotypes. No ground truth was available to validate the repertoire findings for the naive and memory subsets. Naive repertoires, especially CD8, contained a few larger clonotypes, possibly memory cells re-expressing CD45RA. Following error correction, more than 90% of naive TCR sequences occurred only once, which made naive abundance distributions much steeper than those of memory subsets. RNA-based TCR counts may be influenced by expression changes linked to T cell activation and differentiation. A power law was followed by TCR abundance, with an exponent that differed between naive and memory subsets but was consistent across the three individuals.

The library was obtained by UMI-ligation and nested PCR. The beta constant-region primer consisted of an equimolar mixture of two oligonucleotides that together covered TRBC1 and TRBC2. T4 RNA ligase 1 ligated a single-stranded oligonucleotide carrying the SP2 primer and a 12-nucleotide UMI to the cDNA 3' end. The ligated cDNA went through four rounds of PCR with nested alpha and beta constant-region primers together with the SP2 primer. Incubation of the ligation reaction lasted about 20-25 hours at 16 degrees C. PCR2 was usually performed as a SYBR Green qPCR and halted at a preset threshold so that over-amplification would not occur. Every purification after the first one was done using Agencourt AMPure XP magnetic beads. Library quantification was done by Qubit, followed by a TapeStation check on which the main peak was expected at around 650 bp. Pooled libraries were sequenced on an Illumina MiSeq using v2 2x251 paired-end kits, and typically about 0.9-2 million reads were obtained per sample. Each sample's library went into the pool at roughly 4 nM, and roughly 5-8% PhiX was added to help with cluster recognition. The authors processed their data as follows. FASTQ reads processed by Demultiplexor were assigned V and J genes by Decombinator through tag matching that tolerated a single base-pair mismatch. UMIs were used by Collapsinator to correct both sequencing errors and frequency errors arising from PCR heterogeneity. CDR3Translator translated TCRs and extracted CDR3s from the conserved cysteine to the FGXG phenylalanine, flagging non-productive sequences. Repertoires were subsampled to equal numbers of UMI-defined TCRs before Gini, Shannon entropy and inverse Simpson indices were calculated. Within the linear range, a power law was fitted by maximum likelihood to the distributions of clonotype abundance. Similar UMI counts, unique TCR numbers and clonal distributions were obtained with the pipeline and with MIGEC on one naive CD8 sample. One analysis removed from the naive repertoire any naive TCRs that were also present in any memory subset from the same donor. A set of under 8,500 CMV-associated CDR3 sequences, compiled from VDJdb and a published dataset, was used to search the repertoires. TCRdb took the public reads, trimmed them with fastp at Q25, ran MiXCR for clone calling and kept in-frame beta chains. CDR3 protein sequences are deduplicated, and each keeps its most common genes and DNA. TCRdb assigned the V and J calls; the authors' analysis was not used. The sample has roughly 140,000 distinct CDR3 sequences on record, approximately 17% of them singletons. The top ten clonotypes cover around 0.14% of the sample.

The TCR was taken from a human donor in good health. The chain is assembled from TRBV6-5 and TRBJ1-1; the D gene identity is not certain. Material for sequencing was naive CD4+ T cells from blood. The cell subset or site label here, explained by the study, means: naive T cells, CD45RA high CD27+. The nucleotide sequence is TGTGCCAGCAGTTACGCGCATGAAGCTTTCTTT. It translates as CASSYAHEAFF.